This T cell receptor beta chain was sequenced for a study of blood T cell repertoires in COVID-19. Study-wide background: Sources were T cells, B-cell-depleted T cells, or PBMCs; the material itself was cDNA or gDNA.

The V gene lost 3 bases and the J gene lost 0 bases, with 12 bases spanning the gap. CDR1 is MNHEY, CDR2 SMNVEV, per germline (reference sequence). This CDR3 has 16 residues. Assay: immunoSEQ multiplex PCR; the TCRdb copy retains only in-frame clones and omits some. The sample includes some 290,000 clones, around nine tenths of them seen just once. Those enrolled in Seattle joined during active infection and were followed longitudinally afterward. Sequenced input: peripheral blood. The receptor's source is a woman in her 30s with COVID-19, enrolled during active disease. The genes are TRBV27 and TRBJ2-1; D not resolved. The CDR3 region has the DNA TGTGCCAGCAGTTTCAGCCGGAGATACTCCTACAATGAGCAGTTCTTC. It encodes CASSFSRRYSYNEQFF.